This T cell receptor beta chain stems from a study of CD8 T cells in ankylosing spondylitis. Looked up from germline, CDR1 is SGHNT and CDR2 is YYREEE (reference sequence). Trimming at V came to 1 base and at J to 0 bases, leaving 14 bases not matched to a gene. This CDR3 spans 21 amino acids. TCRdb analysed the 5' RACE reads with MiXCR anew, one entry per CDR3 protein. The table lists 240,000 or so distinct CDR3 sequences, approximately 11% of them singletons, with less than 7.5% in the top ten. Sequenced input: blood, either unsorted or a sorted T cell fraction (not recorded which). The receptor was derived from a male donor with ankylosing spondylitis or in good health (not recorded which). The chain has TRBV5-4 and TRBJ2-1; 12 nucleotides agree with TRBD2. Here the CDR3 reads CASSLFKKASGGEISYNEQFF. In DNA, the CDR3 is TGTGCCAGCAGCTTGTTTAAAAAGGCTAGCGGGGGGGAAATCTCCTACAATGAGCAGTTCTTC.